This T cell receptor beta chain was sequenced in a study of blood T cell repertoires in COVID-19. Study details: Nucleic acid was either cDNA or gDNA, and it came from T cells, B-cell-depleted T cells, or PBMCs.

Original processing methods: Quantification of nucleated cells was approximated via reference gene primer amplification. TCRdb's table, derived via immunoSEQ multiplex PCR, lists solely in-frame clones and lacks some. V and J calls and clone size are copied from that table; D and trimming were computed from the DNA. The sample has hundreds of thousands of clones, about 84% seen once. This study enrolled people aged roughly 18 to 90 from about two dozen US geographic areas. Either two negative PCRs, clearance, or symptom resolution qualified Cohort 3 donors as recovered. From germline, CDR1 is MGHDK and CDR2 SYGVNS. Trimming took 4 bases from V and 5 from J, leaving 19 bases between them. The CDR3 is made up of 16 amino acids.

Sequencing input: PBMCs or T cells enriched from blood (not recorded which). The clonotype originates from a woman aged 50 to 65 who had recovered from COVID-19. The rearrangement links TRBV25-1 to TRBJ2-3, with D possibly matching TRBD2 (7 bases). Here the CDR3 reads CASSASSGGQGDTQYF. The CDR3 nucleotides read TGTGCCAGCAGTGCGTCTTCGGGGGGCCAAGGAGATACGCAGTATTTT. The variable domain in full, completed from reference TRBV25-1 and TRBJ2-3, reads EADIYQTPRYLVIGTGKKITLECSQTMGHDKMYWYQQDPGMELHLIHYSYGVNSTEKGDLSSESTVSRIRTEHFPLTLESARPSHTSQYLCASSASSGGQGDTQYFGPGTRLTVL.